This TCR beta chain was recorded in a study of metastatic and nonmetastatic thyroid tumors. Looking at the study overall: The study looked at repertoires side by side in blood and in tumor or nodule tissue from malignant and benign thyroid patients.

Each patient went into thyroid surgery without having received any treatment. TCRdb re-called clones from the PCR reads using MiXCR. The table shows 10,000 to 13,000 clones, with under 30% occurring only once. The source material was tumor tissue. The TCR comes from a male donor with papillary thyroid cancer or a benign thyroid nodule (not recorded which). Some clones in this sample may be carry-over from other donors' samples.

CDR3 in DNA: TGTGCCAGCAGCATCTGGGGCGAGCAGTACTTC. It specifies CASSIWGEQYF. The J gene is TRBJ2-7, the V gene TRBV7-2; D ambiguous. CDR1 and CDR2 from the germline V gene are SGHTA and FQGNSA. The germline V and J ends were trimmed by 5 bases and 6 bases, with 8 bases remaining between them. The CDR3 sequence is 11 residues long. Full variable domain (rest looked up from reference TRBV7-2 and TRBJ2-7): GAGVSQSPSNKVTEKGKDVELRCDPISGHTALYWYRQSLGQGLEFLIYFQGNSAPDKSGLPSDRFSAERTGGSVSTLTIQRTQQEDSAVYLCASSIWGEQYFGPGTRLTVT.